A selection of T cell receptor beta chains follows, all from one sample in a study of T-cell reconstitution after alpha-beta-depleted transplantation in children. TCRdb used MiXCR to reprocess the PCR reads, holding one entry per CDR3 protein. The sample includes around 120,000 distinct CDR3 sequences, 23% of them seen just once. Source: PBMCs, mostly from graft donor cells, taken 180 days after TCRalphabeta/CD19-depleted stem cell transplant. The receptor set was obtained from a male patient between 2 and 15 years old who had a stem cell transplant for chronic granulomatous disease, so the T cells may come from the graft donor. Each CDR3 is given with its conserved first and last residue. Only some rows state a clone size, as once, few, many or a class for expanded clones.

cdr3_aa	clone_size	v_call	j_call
CASRRGGQETQYF	few	TRBV6-2/TRBV6-3	TRBJ2-5
CASSPMDRIEAFF	NA	TRBV18	TRBJ1-1
CASSLGPASSYNEQFF	many	TRBV11-3	TRBJ2-1
CASSPLAGGPGDTQYF	NA	TRBV5-1	TRBJ2-3
CSARGGTVVNF	NA	TRBV20-1	TRBJ1-6
CSARDLTSGPWEQYF	many	TRBV20-1	TRBJ2-7
CASSFTSSYEQYF	NA	TRBV5-1	TRBJ2-7
CASSQGWTEVNYGYTF	few	TRBV4-3	TRBJ1-2
CASSHDKGSDTQYF	once	TRBV4-3	TRBJ2-3
CSVGGGQGNQPQHF	NA	TRBV29-1	TRBJ1-5
CSARASGGETQYF	few	TRBV20-1	TRBJ2-5
CSAPTGGDNSPLHF	many	TRBV20-1	TRBJ1-6
CSASTAGGVTDTQYF	many	TRBV20-1	TRBJ2-3
CASSLIRDTKETQYF	NA	TRBV7-7	TRBJ2-5
CASSLVVRPNIQYF	NA	TRBV11-2	TRBJ2-4
CASSLNGRTIRDEQFF	NA	TRBV7-6	TRBJ2-1
CASSLGGPSGYNEQFF	many	TRBV5-1	TRBJ2-1
CATSREGSNQPQHF	NA	TRBV15	TRBJ1-5
CASRSSGTTDTQYF	NA	TRBV5-1	TRBJ2-3
CASSSREWRGDNTQYF	many	TRBV12-3/TRBV12-4	TRBJ2-3
CASSFEGNEQYF	few	TRBV28	TRBJ2-7
CSARGWRRDKATNTGELFF	NA	TRBV20-1	TRBJ2-2
CSVEETGVNTEAFF	NA	TRBV29-1	TRBJ1-1
CSAESGRSNEQFF	many	TRBV20-1	TRBJ2-1
CASSLGLAVQYF	NA	TRBV12-3/TRBV12-4	TRBJ2-7
CSARRTATDTQYF	many	TRBV20-1	TRBJ2-3
CASSLSSGRRDEQFF	few	TRBV5-1	TRBJ2-1
CSVSWGVDEQFF	many	TRBV29-1	TRBJ2-1
CASSFTAINQPQHF	NA	TRBV12-3/TRBV12-4	TRBJ1-5
CASSSLGTEYSNQPQHF	NA	TRBV12-3/TRBV12-4	TRBJ1-5
CASSTISGRTTDTQYF	NA	TRBV5-1	TRBJ2-3
CASSKGQFYEQYF	few	TRBV11-2	TRBJ2-7
CASNDRGNQPQHF	many	TRBV19	TRBJ1-5